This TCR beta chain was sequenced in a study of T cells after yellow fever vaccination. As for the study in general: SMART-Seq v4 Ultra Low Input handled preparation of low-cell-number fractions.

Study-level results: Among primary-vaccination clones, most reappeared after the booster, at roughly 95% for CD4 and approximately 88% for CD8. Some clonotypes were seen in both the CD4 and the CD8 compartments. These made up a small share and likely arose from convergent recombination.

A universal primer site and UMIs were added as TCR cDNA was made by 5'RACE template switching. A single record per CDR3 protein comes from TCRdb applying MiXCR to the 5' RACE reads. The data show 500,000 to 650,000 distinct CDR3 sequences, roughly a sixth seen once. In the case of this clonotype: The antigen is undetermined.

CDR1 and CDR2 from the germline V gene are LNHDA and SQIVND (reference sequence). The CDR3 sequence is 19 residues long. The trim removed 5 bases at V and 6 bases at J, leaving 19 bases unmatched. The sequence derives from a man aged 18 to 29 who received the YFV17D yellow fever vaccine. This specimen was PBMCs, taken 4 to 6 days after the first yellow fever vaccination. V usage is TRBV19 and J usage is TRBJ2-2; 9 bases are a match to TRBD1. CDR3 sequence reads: CASSAMIFRTGENPGELFF. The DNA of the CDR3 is TGTGCCAGTAGTGCTATGATTTTCCGGACAGGGGAAAATCCCGGGGAGCTGTTTTTT.